The 10 T cell receptor beta chains in this list originate from one sample, sequenced in a study of HIV-infected children after antiretroviral therapy interruption. The treatment was: PENTA 11 planned treatment interruption arm or continuous ART arm. A 3' RACE protocol on RNA, with unique molecular identifiers, produced the TCR library. TCRdb independently ran MiXCR on the 3' RACE reads; one entry per CDR3 protein. There are some 38,000 distinct CDR3 sequences in the sample; 6.5% occur only once, and roughly 1% lies in the top ten. The sample was CD45RA+ CD4+ T cells from PBMCs, pooled from several time points, taken from a donor given antiretroviral therapy, either interrupted or continuous. Subset defined: naive CD4+ CD45RA+ CD45RO- T cells. These receptor sequences come from a pool of human donors with HIV.

This clonotype was seen ten or more times. One end of the junction does not line up with germline, which may come from a read error. The chain is built from TRBV19 and TRBJ2-4; possibly TRBD2 for D (6 bases). Germline CDR1 reads LNHDA; CDR2 reads SQIVND (reference sequence). CDR3 length: 18 residues. The CDR3 loop is CASSIAPGLGPSQNTLYF. Written as DNA, the CDR3 is TGTGCCAGCAGTATAGCTCCGGGACTGGGGCCTAGTCAAAACACCTTGTACTTT.

The chain has TRBV12-3 or TRBV12-4 and TRBJ2-4, with no clear D. Trimming stripped 3 bases from V and 1 base from J, with 7 bases between. The CDR3 has 14 amino acids. The CDR3 loop reads CASSFRSAKNIQYF. DNA for the CDR3: TGTGCCAGCAGTTTTCGCAGCGCCAAAAACATTCAGTACTTC.

There are a few counts of this clonotype. The rearrangement uses TRBV6-4 and TRBJ2-7; the match to TRBD2 covers 12 bases. Germline CDR1 and CDR2: MRHNA and SNTAGT. CDR3 length: 15 amino acids. The ends lost 6 bases at V and 3 bases at J; junction bases unmatched: 6. CDR3 bases: TGTGCCAGCAGACCCCGACTAGCGGGGGACTACGAGCAGTACTTC. Protein product: CASRPRLAGDYEQYF.

This chain uses TRBV2 with TRBJ2-2, with 11 bases lining up with TRBD2. Unmatched junction bases numbered 10, after V lost 5 bases and J lost 5 bases. Germline V lookup: CDR1 SNHLY, CDR2 FYNNEI. This CDR3 has 17 residues. CDR3 in amino acids: CASSTISGGAGTGELFF. In nucleotides, the CDR3 is TGTGCCAGCAGTACGATTAGCGGGGGGGCAGGGACCGGGGAGCTGTTTTTT.

This clonotype is medium-sized (0.01 to 0.1%) within its sample. The rearrangement joins TRBV19 to TRBJ2-7, with D possibly called TRBD1 or TRBD2 (5 bases each). The CDR3 is made up of 13 amino acids. From germline, CDR1 is LNHDA and CDR2 SQIVND (reference sequence). The V end lost 1 base, the J end lost 3 bases, and 7 bases lay between the germline ends. DNA for the CDR3: TGTGCCAGTAGTATAGCGGGGCGCTACGAGCAGTACTTC. This translates into CASSIAGRYEQYF.

The sample holds one count of this clonotype. The rearrangement joins TRBV29-1 to TRBJ2-2, with a tentative D call TRBD1 (5 bases). The germline CDR1 and CDR2 sequences are SQVTM and ANQGSEA. This CDR3 spans 11 amino acids. V dropped 6 bases and J dropped 4 bases, with 6 bases sitting between them. Here the CDR3 reads CSVRVTGELFF. The CDR3 region has the DNA TGCAGCGTCAGGGTCACCGGGGAGCTGTTTTTT.

This CDR3 is CASSWGNEQFF. CDR3 in DNA: TGTGCCAGCAGCTGGGGGAATGAGCAGTTCTTC. The chain uses TRBV28 and TRBJ2-1, with D perhaps given as TRBD1 or TRBD2 (5 bases each). Germline loops: CDR1 MDHEN, CDR2 SYDVKM. The CDR3 totals 11 residues. Trimming took off 6 bases at V and 7 bases at J, with 7 bases between the two ends.

This clonotype was observed at least ten times. The chain uses TRBV2 and TRBJ2-1; D gene unclear. The CDR3 runs 14 residues. V was clipped by 7 bases and J by 5 bases, with 15 bases between them. Germline V CDR1 and CDR2: SNHLY, FYNNEI. CDR3 in amino acids: CASIAGETNNEQFF. CDR3 coding DNA: TGTGCCAGCATTGCAGGTGAGACCAACAATGAGCAGTTCTTC.

The table lists this clonotype with many counts. The rearrangement links TRBV7-2 to TRBJ2-7; TRBD2 agrees at 13 bases. V trimming: 7 bases; J trimming: 6 bases; junction bases outside the gene matches: 3. CDR1 is SGHTA, CDR2 FQGNSA, per germline. CDR3 size: 13 residues. The CDR3 loop is CASKLAGGVEQYF. CDR3 DNA sequence: TGTGCCAGCAAACTAGCGGGGGGGGTCGAGCAGTACTTC.

This clonotype was observed at least ten times. V is TRBV6-4 and J is TRBJ2-7, with D possibly being TRBD2 (6 bases). Germline CDR1 is MRHNA and CDR2 is SNTAGT. This CDR3 contains 14 residues. V dropped 8 bases and J dropped 10 bases, with 24 bases sitting between them. The CDR3 region has the DNA TGTGCCAGCGGTGGGGACTGGGGCTCCTATGAACAGTACTTC. The encoded protein is CASGGDWGSYEQYF.